This entry describes one T cell receptor beta chain. Its antigen is not identified. This entry is derived from a study of blood T cells in healthy people across ages. Study-level points and caveats: With age, beta diversity per million T cells declined roughly linearly, significantly by 40. Long-lived donors carried more naive CD4+ cells and greater diversity than aged donors.

The ends were cut back, 3 bases at V and 7 bases at J, with 10 bases in the middle. Germline loops: CDR1 ENHRY, CDR2 SYGVKD. This CDR3 comprises 12 residues. The donors, aged about 6 to 95, were healthy Caucasians from Russia. The authors ran a second PCR of 7 to 11 cycles using a sample-barcoded 5' primer and a J-beta primer mix. TCRdb reanalysed the 5' RACE reads using MiXCR and keeps one entry per CDR3 protein. The table includes approximately 1,000,000 distinct CDR3 sequences, 35% to 45% detected once. Sequenced input: blood. This clonotype was obtained from a man between 18 and 29 years old in good health. The chain links TRBV10-3 to TRBJ2-7; D unclear. CDR3 nucleotide sequence: TGTGCCATCAGTGATTCGGCAAGTGAGCAGTACTTC. Protein product: CAISDSASEQYF.